The 27 T cell receptor beta chains reported below all come from one sample, sequenced in a study of regulatory T cells in long-lasting Graves disease. Building the TCR beta libraries relied on iRepertoire HTBI primers, and CDR3 regions underwent Arm-PCR. From the multiplex PCR reads, TCRdb called clonotypes with MiXCR, one entry per CDR3 protein. Counted here are about 460,000 distinct CDR3 sequences, less than 15% occurring once; the ten biggest clones make up approximately 17%. Noted time point: newly diagnosed GD, antithyroid drugs for less than 3 months. Isolated PBMC RNA provided the starting material for the TCR library. These data were likewise used in another study, on T cells in Graves' hyperthyroidism and ophthalmopathy.

This material consisted of peripheral blood mononuclear cells (PBMCs), taken at new diagnosis, from a patient treated with antithyroid drugs. The receptor source for this set is a woman aged 45-60 years with Graves disease.

Many counts were recorded for this clonotype. The chain has TRBV9 and TRBJ2-1, with TRBD1 matching over 10 bases. Germline loops: CDR1 SGDLS, CDR2 YYNGEE. V lost 4 bases to trimming and J lost 3 bases; unmatched junction nucleotides: 7. This CDR3 has 16 residues. Here the CDR3 reads CASSITGTGDYNEQFF. As DNA, the CDR3 is TGTGCCAGCAGCATAACCGGGACAGGGGACTACAATGAGCAGTTCTTC.

This clonotype was seen more than once but under ten times. J is TRBJ2-1 and V is TRBV3-1, with 13 positions matching TRBD2. This CDR3 spans 14 amino acids. J was trimmed by 14 bases and V by 5 bases; bases with no gene match: 9. The germline gives CDR1 LGHDT, CDR2 YNNKEL (reference sequence). CDR3 loop: CASSYAGTSGTEFF. The CDR3 nucleotides read TGTGCCAGCAGCTACGCCGGGACTAGCGGGACCGAGTTCTTC.

With regard to this clonotype: Its ends do not fully match the called genes, so a read error is possible. The gene calls are TRBV27 and TRBJ1-5; 8 positions agree with TRBD1. CDR1 MNHEY and CDR2 SMNVEV come from the germline V gene (reference sequence). The CDR3 is made up of 14 amino acids. DNA for the CDR3: TGTGCCAGCAATGGGACAGGTAGCTATCAGCCCCAGCATTTT. Its protein is CASNGTGSYQPQHF.

J is TRBJ1-3 and V is TRBV10-1; D uncertain. Germline V gives CDR1 WNHNN, CDR2 SYGVQD (reference sequence). The CDR3 is 12 residues long. V was trimmed by 7 bases and J by 3 bases, leaving 7 bases between them. CDR3 in DNA: TGCGCCAGCAAGGGTAATGGAAACACCATATATTTT. Translated: CASKGNGNTIYF.

Only a few counts were recorded for this clonotype. The CDR3 nucleotides are TGCGCCAGCAGCCAAGAGGGCCGGGTGGAGACCCAGTACTTC. This sequence encodes CASSQEGRVETQYF. The chain uses TRBV4-1 and TRBJ2-5, with D unclear. V was cut by 0 bases and J by 5 bases, with 10 bases left in between. Germline V lookup: CDR1 MGHRA, CDR2 YSYEKL. The CDR3 has 14 amino acids.

This sequence joins TRBV20-1 and TRBJ2-3; 7 nucleotides agree with TRBD2. Germline V lookup: CDR1 DFQATT, CDR2 SNEGSKA (reference sequence). V trimming: 0 bases; J trimming: 5 bases; junction bases outside the gene matches: 11. This CDR3 is built from 16 residues. In DNA, the CDR3 is TGCAGTGCTAGAGATCTTCGGGACTACGTGGAAGATACGCAGTATTTT. It specifies CSARDLRDYVEDTQYF.

The table lists this clonotype with many counts. The chain employs TRBV2 and TRBJ2-7, with D tentatively TRBD1 (6 bases). The CDR3 sequence is 13 residues long. Germline CDR1 reads SNHLY; CDR2 reads FYNNEI. Trimming stripped 1 base from V and 6 bases from J, with 10 bases between. The CDR3 loop reads CASSEDRVGEQYF. The CDR3, as DNA: TGTGCCAGCAGTGAAGACAGGGTCGGCGAGCAGTACTTC.

In its sample, this clonotype was seen a few times. J is TRBJ2-3 and V is TRBV7-9, with D uncertain. The germline V gene encodes CDR1 SEHNR and CDR2 FQNEAQ (reference sequence). The CDR3 covers 16 residues. V lost 1 base to trimming and J lost 2 bases, with 13 bases between them. CDR3 sequence reads: CASSLVLGKSTDTQYF. In DNA, the CDR3 is TGTGCCAGCAGCTTAGTTTTAGGGAAGTCCACAGATACGCAGTATTTT.

The V gene is TRBV10-3, the J gene TRBJ2-7; D gene ambiguous. Deletions cut 0 bases from V and 2 bases from J, with 23 bases between. The CDR3 contains 19 residues. Germline values: CDR1 ENHRY, CDR2 SYGVKD. CDR3 in DNA: TGTGCCATCAGTGAGTCGATAAGTTTCGGCAGGCAGGTTACCTACGAGCAGTACTTC. Translated: CAISESISFGRQVTYEQYF.

This clonotype showed up many times. The chain combines TRBV30 with TRBJ2-3; D not resolved. Per the germline V gene, CDR1 is GTSNPN and CDR2 is SVGIG (reference sequence). Trimming cost V 4 bases and J 1 base, with 9 bases left between them. The CDR3 is 13 amino acids. The CDR3 bases are TGTGCCTGGAATGCACCGGGCACAGATACGCAGTATTTT. Protein: CAWNAPGTDTQYF.

This clonotype was picked up many times. The rearrangement uses TRBV5-8 and TRBJ1-2; D possibly corresponds to TRBD1 (6 bases). With 8 bases removed from V and 2 bases from J, the gap between germline ends came to 13 bases. CDR3 length: 13 residues. Germline lookup yields CDR1 SGHTS and CDR2 YDEGEE. Written as DNA, the CDR3 is TGTGCCAGTCTGTCAGGACAGAACTATGGCTACACCTTC. This translates into CASLSGQNYGYTF.

The chain couples TRBV6-1 to TRBJ2-2; D might be TRBD1 (6 bases). V was trimmed by 10 bases and J by 5 bases, leaving 14 bases between them. This CDR3 contains 13 residues. CDR1 is MNHNS and CDR2 is SASEGT in the germline V gene. The CDR3 DNA reads TGTGCCAACAGAGAACAGGGTACCGGGGAGCTGTTTTTT. Amino acids: CANREQGTGELFF.

This sequence joins TRBV6-1 and TRBJ1-1; D might be TRBD1 (5 bases). Germline V gene data show CDR1 as MNHNS and CDR2 as SASEGT. The germline V and J ends were trimmed by 2 bases and 4 bases, with 11 bases remaining between them. The CDR3 covers 14 residues. The CDR3 DNA reads as TGTGCCAGCAGTGAATTGGGGGTGGGCACTGAAGCTTTCTTT. Its translation: CASSELGVGTEAFF.

This clonotype has ten or more counts. The chain employs TRBV24-1 and TRBJ1-1, with a weak D call TRBD1 (5 bases). The V end lost 7 bases, the J end lost 6 bases, and 14 bases lay between the germline ends. Germline V gene lookup returns CDR1 KGHDR and CDR2 SFDVKD. CDR3 size: 13 residues. Written as DNA, the CDR3 is TGTGCCACCAGGGGGCAGGGAGTTGCTGAAGCTTTCTTT. Protein product: CATRGQGVAEAFF.

This clonotype was seen repeatedly, ten times or more. V gene TRBV12-3 or TRBV12-4 combines with J gene TRBJ1-5; no reliable D call. V was trimmed by 1 base and J by 3 bases, leaving 19 bases between them. This CDR3 spans 18 amino acids. CDR3: CASSLGAGAGEYNQPQHF. The CDR3, as DNA: TGTGCCAGCAGTTTAGGAGCAGGAGCCGGGGAGTACAATCAGCCCCAGCATTTT.

V and J are TRBV5-8 and TRBJ2-1; no reliable D call. Trimming removed 1 base at V and 10 bases at J, with 12 bases between. This CDR3 spans 13 amino acids. Germline V CDR1 and CDR2: SGHTS, YDEGEE. The CDR3 sequence is CASSLNPTDEQFF. In DNA, the CDR3 is TGTGCCAGCAGCTTGAATCCCACCGACGAGCAGTTCTTC.

This clonotype was counted a single time. A read error may explain this, as a much larger clone is one base away. This chain joins TRBV5-5 and TRBJ1-5, with a weak D call TRBD1 (6 bases). CDR1 and CDR2 (germline): SGHKS, YYEKEE (reference sequence). The CDR3 length is 16 residues. The CDR3 sequence is CASSWGDTYSNHPQHF. CDR3 bases: TGTGCCAGCAGCTGGGGGGACACTTATAGCAATCATCCCCAGCATTTT.

The chain combines TRBV9 with TRBJ1-3, with D possibly matching TRBD1 (5 bases). CDR1 SGDLS and CDR2 YYNGEE come from the germline V gene. The CDR3 is 15 amino acids. V was shortened by 0 bases and J by 0 bases, with 7 bases between the two germline ends. The CDR3 protein is CASSVGDDSGNTIYF. CDR3 coding DNA: TGTGCCAGCAGCGTAGGGGACGACTCTGGAAACACCATATATTTT. Filled out from reference TRBV9 and TRBJ1-3, the complete variable domain reads DSGVTQTPKHLITATGQRVTLRCSPRSGDLSVYWYQQSLDQGLQFLIQYYNGEERAKGNILERFSAQQFPDLHSELNLSSLELGDSALYFCASSVGDDSGNTIYFGEGSWLTVV.

This clonotype has just one count. A much larger clone differs from this one at a single base, so this may be a read error. The chain joins TRBV28 to TRBJ2-3; D is undetermined. The DNA end favors TRBJ2-7, so the J call may be wrong. This CDR3 spans 13 amino acids. Germline V CDR1 and CDR2: MDHEN, SYDVKM. The CDR3 sequence is CASLSGQSYEQYF. CDR3 DNA: TGTGCCAGCCTGTCAGGCCAGAGCTACGAGCAGTACTTC.

This clonotype was recorded at least ten times. The chain recombines TRBV28 with TRBJ1-1; the match to TRBD1 covers 7 bases. The germline CDR1 and CDR2 sequences are MDHEN and SYDVKM. Trimming cost V 8 bases and J 0 bases; bases outside gene matches: 6. The CDR3 totals 14 residues. The CDR3 nucleotides are TGTGCCAGCTGGACCGGGACAGTGAACACTGAAGCTTTCTTT. Translated, it gives CASWTGTVNTEAFF.

To note about this clonotype: In this CDR3 the conserved last residue, phenylalanine or tryptophan, is missing, so a read error is likely. This rearrangement joins TRBV29-1 to TRBJ2-5; D gene unclear. V was clipped by 4 bases and J by 8 bases, with 17 bases between them. Germline V gene data show CDR1 as SQVTM and CDR2 as ANQGSEA. This CDR3 region has 13 residues. CDR3 nucleotide sequence: TGCAGCGTTGGCGGCCCCCTAAGGAGCACCCAGTACCTC. The encoded protein is CSVGGPLRSTQYL.

Comment on this clonotype: Compared with germline, one end of the junction differs, possibly owing to a read error. The chain has TRBV11-2 and TRBJ2-1; 8 nucleotides match TRBD2. Germline V CDR1 and CDR2: SGHAT, FQNNGV. The CDR3 contains 18 residues. The CDR3 spells CASSQDGRAWESYNEQFF. CDR3 nucleotides: TGCGCCAGCAGCCAAGACGGGAGGGCCTGGGAAAGCTACAATGAGCAGTTCTTC.

The sample holds many counts of this clonotype. The V and J genes are TRBV6-5 and TRBJ1-5; no firm D call. The germline V and J ends were trimmed by 0 bases and 2 bases, with 8 bases remaining between them. CDR3 length: 15 amino acids. Germline V CDR1 and CDR2: MNHEY, SVGAGI. The CDR3: CASSYSAGGNQPQHF. CDR3 in DNA: TGTGCCAGCAGTTACTCGGCTGGGGGCAATCAGCCCCAGCATTTT.

In this sample, this clonotype turned up a few times. This could be a read error, since a much larger clone is one nucleotide away. V usage is TRBV20-1 and J usage is TRBJ2-3; the D gene is possibly TRBD2 (5 bases). CDR1 and CDR2 from the germline V gene are DFQATT and SNEGSKA (reference sequence). The CDR3 is 14 residues long. Trimming took off 2 bases at V and 1 base at J, with 10 bases between the two ends. Here the CDR3 DNA reads TGCAGTGCTAGACTCGGACTGGGCACAGATACGCAGTATTTT. This gives the protein CSARLGLGTDTQYF.

This clonotype was recorded many times. V usage is TRBV12-3 or TRBV12-4 and J usage is TRBJ2-3; a possible D gene is TRBD1 (5 bases). The CDR3 contains 13 residues. With 5 bases removed from V and 4 bases from J, the gap between germline ends came to 10 bases. The CDR3 sequence: CASSPRVADTQYF. The CDR3 region has the DNA TGTGCCAGCAGTCCCAGGGTTGCAGATACGCAGTATTTT.

V usage is TRBV18 and J usage is TRBJ2-1, with 9 nucleotides matching TRBD2. V lost 0 bases to trimming and J lost 4 bases; unmatched junction nucleotides: 7. Germline V gene sequence: CDR1 KGHSH, CDR2 LQKENI. The CDR3 runs to 17 residues. The CDR3: CASSPPAGGGTYNEQFF. DNA of the CDR3: TGTGCCAGCTCACCACCTGCGGGAGGGGGGACTTACAATGAGCAGTTCTTC.

The chain combines TRBV11-1 with TRBJ2-7; TRBD2 agrees at 11 bases. With V trimmed by 5 bases and J by 2 bases, 11 bases remained unmatched. CDR3 size: 17 residues. In germline, CDR1 is SGHAT, CDR2 FQDESV (reference sequence). CDR3 loop: CASSPSLGTSGTYEQYF. As DNA, the CDR3 is TGTGCCAGCAGCCCATCCCTCGGGACTAGCGGTACCTACGAGCAGTACTTC. The variable domain in full, completed from reference TRBV11-1 and TRBJ2-7, reads EAEVAQSPRYKITEKSQAVAFWCDPISGHATLYWYRQILGQGPELLVQFQDESVVDDSQLPKDRFSAERLKGVDSTLKIQPAELGDSAMYLCASSPSLGTSGTYEQYFGPGTRLTVT.